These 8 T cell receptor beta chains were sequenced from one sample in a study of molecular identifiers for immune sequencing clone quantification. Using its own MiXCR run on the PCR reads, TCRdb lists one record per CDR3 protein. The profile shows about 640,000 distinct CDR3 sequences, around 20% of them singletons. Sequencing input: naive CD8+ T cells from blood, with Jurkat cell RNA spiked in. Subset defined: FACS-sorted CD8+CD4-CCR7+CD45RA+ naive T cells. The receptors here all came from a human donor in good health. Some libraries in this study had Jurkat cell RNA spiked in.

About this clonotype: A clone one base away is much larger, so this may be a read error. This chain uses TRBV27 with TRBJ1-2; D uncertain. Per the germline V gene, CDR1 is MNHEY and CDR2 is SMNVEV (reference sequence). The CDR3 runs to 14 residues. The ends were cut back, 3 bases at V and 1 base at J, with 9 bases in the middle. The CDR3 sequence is CASSLHTSNYGYTF. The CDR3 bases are TGTGCCAGCAGTTTGCACACCAGTAACTATGGCTACACCTTC.

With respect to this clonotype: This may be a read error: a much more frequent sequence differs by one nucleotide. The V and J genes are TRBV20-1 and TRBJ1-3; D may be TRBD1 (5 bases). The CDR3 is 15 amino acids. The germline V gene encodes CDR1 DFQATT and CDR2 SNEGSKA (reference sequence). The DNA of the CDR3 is TGCAGTGCCCGGGGACGGGTTAACTCTGGAAACACCACATATTTT. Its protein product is CSARGRVNSGNTTYF.

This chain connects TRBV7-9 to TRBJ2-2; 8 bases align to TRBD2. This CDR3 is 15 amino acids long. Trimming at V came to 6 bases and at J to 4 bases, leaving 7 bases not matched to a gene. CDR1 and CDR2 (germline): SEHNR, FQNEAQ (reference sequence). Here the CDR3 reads CASRPGLGTTGELFF. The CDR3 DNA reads TGTGCCAGCAGGCCGGGACTAGGTACCACCGGGGAGCTGTTTTTT.

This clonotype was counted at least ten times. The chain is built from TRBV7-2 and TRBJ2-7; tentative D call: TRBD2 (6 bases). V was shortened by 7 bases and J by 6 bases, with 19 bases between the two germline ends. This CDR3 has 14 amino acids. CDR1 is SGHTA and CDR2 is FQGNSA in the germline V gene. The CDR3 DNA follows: TGTGCCAGCAACTTTCTAGGGGCGGGAAGCGAGCAGTACTTC. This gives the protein CASNFLGAGSEQYF.

This CDR3 is CAISESSSISYEQYF. In nucleotides, the CDR3 is TGTGCCATCAGTGAGTCTTCTAGCATTAGCTACGAGCAGTACTTC. This chain links TRBV10-3 with TRBJ2-7; weak D call: TRBD2 (5 bases). Looked up from germline, CDR1 is ENHRY and CDR2 is SYGVKD. The CDR3 is 15 residues long. V was shortened by 0 bases and J by 3 bases, with 12 bases between the two germline ends.

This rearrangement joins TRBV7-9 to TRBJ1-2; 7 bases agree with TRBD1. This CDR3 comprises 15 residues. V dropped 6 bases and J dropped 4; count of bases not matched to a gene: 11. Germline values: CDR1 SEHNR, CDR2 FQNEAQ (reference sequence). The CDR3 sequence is CASRLGGGQSYGYTF. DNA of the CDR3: TGTGCCAGCAGACTAGGGGGGGGACAGAGCTATGGCTACACCTTC.

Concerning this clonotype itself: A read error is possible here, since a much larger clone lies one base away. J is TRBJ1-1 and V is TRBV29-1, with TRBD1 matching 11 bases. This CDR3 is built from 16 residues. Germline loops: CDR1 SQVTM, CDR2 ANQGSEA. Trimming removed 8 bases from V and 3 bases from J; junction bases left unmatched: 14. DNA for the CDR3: TGCAGCCTTCTTGGGTTACCGGGACAGGGGGACACTGAAGCTTTCTTT. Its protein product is CSLLGLPGQGDTEAFF.

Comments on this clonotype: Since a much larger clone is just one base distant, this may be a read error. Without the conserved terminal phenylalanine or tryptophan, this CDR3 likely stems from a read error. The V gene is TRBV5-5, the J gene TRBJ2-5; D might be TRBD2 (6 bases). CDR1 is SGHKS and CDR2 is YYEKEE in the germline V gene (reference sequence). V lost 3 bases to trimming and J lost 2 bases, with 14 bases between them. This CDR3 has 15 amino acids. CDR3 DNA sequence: TGTGCCAGCAGCTGGAGGGGAGGCGGGCAAGAGACCCAGTACTCC. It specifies CASSWRGGGQETQYS.